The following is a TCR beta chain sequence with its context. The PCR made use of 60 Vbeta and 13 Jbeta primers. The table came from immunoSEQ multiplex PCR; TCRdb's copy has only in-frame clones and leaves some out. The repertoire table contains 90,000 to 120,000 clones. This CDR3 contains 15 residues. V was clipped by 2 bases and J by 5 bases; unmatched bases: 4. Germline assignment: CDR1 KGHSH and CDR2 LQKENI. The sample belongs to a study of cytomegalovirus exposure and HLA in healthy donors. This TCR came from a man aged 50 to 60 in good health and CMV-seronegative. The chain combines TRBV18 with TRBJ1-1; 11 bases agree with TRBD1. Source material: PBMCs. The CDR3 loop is CASSPSGTGGTEAFF. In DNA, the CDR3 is TGTGCCAGCTCACCATCCGGGACAGGGGGTACTGAAGCTTTCTTT.